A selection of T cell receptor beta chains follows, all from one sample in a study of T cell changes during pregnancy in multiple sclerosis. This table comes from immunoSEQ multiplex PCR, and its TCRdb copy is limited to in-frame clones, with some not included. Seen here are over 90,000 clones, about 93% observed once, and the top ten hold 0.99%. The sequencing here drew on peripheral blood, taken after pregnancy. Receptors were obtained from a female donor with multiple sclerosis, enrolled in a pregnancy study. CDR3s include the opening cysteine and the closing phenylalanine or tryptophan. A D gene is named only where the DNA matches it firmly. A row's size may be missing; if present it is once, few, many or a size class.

CASRLAGDYNEQFF,TGTGCCAGTAGACTAGCGGGAGATTACAATGAGCAGTTCTTC,NA,TRBV19,TRBD2,TRBJ2-1
CASSGAYEQYF,TGTGCCAGCAGTGGGGCATACGAGCAGTACTTC,NA,TRBV28,NA,TRBJ2-7
CAWSIGGAGNTGELFF,TGTGCCTGGAGTATAGGTGGGGCAGGCAACACCGGGGAGCTGTTTTTT,NA,TRBV30,NA,TRBJ2-2
CASSTTSGNRDTQYF,TGTGCCAGTAGTACGACTAGCGGGAATAGGGATACGCAGTATTTT,NA,TRBV19,TRBD2,TRBJ2-3
CASSEEELTRRAYEQYF,TGTGCCAGCAGTGAAGAGGAGCTCACTCGCAGGGCGTACGAGCAGTACTTC,NA,TRBV6-1,NA,TRBJ2-7
CASSQGPGIGGSYNEQFF,TGCGCCAGCAGCCAAGGCCCGGGAATCGGTGGATCCTACAATGAGCAGTTCTTC,NA,TRBV4-1,NA,TRBJ2-1
CASNQLANGGDTQYF,TGTGCCAGTAACCAACTAGCGAATGGGGGAGATACGCAGTATTTT,once,TRBV19,TRBD2,TRBJ2-3
CASGQVNTEAFF,TGTGCCAGCGGGCAGGTGAACACTGAAGCTTTCTTT,NA,TRBV9,NA,TRBJ1-1
CASSLEGTRRTDTQYF,TGTGCCAGCAGCTTAGAGGGGACTAGACGCACAGATACGCAGTATTTT,NA,TRBV7-8,TRBD2,TRBJ2-3
CASSLEDSYEQYF,TGTGCCAGCAGCTTGGAGGACAGTTACGAGCAGTACTTC,NA,TRBV5-4,NA,TRBJ2-7
CASSLSSSSYEQYF,TGTGCCAGCAGCTTGAGTAGTTCTTCCTACGAGCAGTACTTC,NA,TRBV5-4,NA,TRBJ2-7
CASSPRTGVGRGEQYF,TGTGCCAGCAGCCCGAGGACAGGGGTCGGACGGGGCGAGCAGTACTTC,NA,TRBV2,TRBD1,TRBJ2-7
CASSPTSGRGETQYF,TGCGCCAGCAGCCCCACTAGCGGGAGGGGGGAGACCCAGTACTTC,NA,TRBV4-1,TRBD2,TRBJ2-5
CASSFGETYGYTF,TGTGCCAGTAGTTTCGGGGAAACCTATGGCTACACCTTC,NA,TRBV19,NA,TRBJ1-2
CASSPGTHYEQYF,TGTGCCAGCAGTCCCGGGACACACTACGAGCAGTACTTC,NA,TRBV6-5,NA,TRBJ2-7
CATSRGVASNQPQHF,TGTGCCACCAGCAGAGGGGTAGCGAGCAATCAGCCCCAGCATTTT,NA,TRBV15,NA,TRBJ1-5
CAWSGPRGLSSSPLHF,TGTGCCTGGAGTGGACCGCGGGGGCTGTCGAGTTCACCCCTCCACTTT,NA,TRBV30,NA,TRBJ1-6
CASSILAGSGEQYF,TGTGCCAGTAGTATTTTGGCGGGGTCTGGGGAGCAGTACTTC,NA,TRBV19,NA,TRBJ2-7
CASSLIAGGPPYNEQFF,TGCGCCAGCAGCCTCATAGCGGGAGGGCCCCCTTACAATGAGCAGTTCTTC,NA,TRBV4-3,TRBD2,TRBJ2-1
CASSQQTGGGNTIYF,TGCGCCAGCAGCCAACAAACAGGGGGCGGAAACACCATATATTTT,NA,TRBV4-1,TRBD1,TRBJ1-3
CASSVGLAGGDNEQFF,TGTGCCAGCAGCGTAGGTCTAGCGGGAGGAGACAATGAGCAGTTCTTC,NA,TRBV9,TRBD2,TRBJ2-1
CASSPNQGKETQYF,TGTGCCAGCTCACCAAACCAGGGGAAAGAGACCCAGTACTTC,NA,TRBV18,NA,TRBJ2-5
CASSPEGLAGVFGTGELFF,TGTGCCAGCAGCCCAGAGGGACTAGCGGGAGTGTTTGGCACCGGGGAGCTGTTTTTT,NA,TRBV9,TRBD2,TRBJ2-2
CASARTSGRPGNEQFF,TGTGCCAGCGCTCGAACGAGCGGGAGACCGGGCAATGAGCAGTTCTTC,few,TRBV2,TRBD2,TRBJ2-1
CASRGTSGESYNEQFF,TGTGCCAGCAGGGGGACTAGCGGGGAGTCCTACAATGAGCAGTTCTTC,NA,TRBV27,TRBD2,TRBJ2-1
CSVQGGPNEKLFF,TGCAGCGTGCAGGGGGGCCCAAATGAAAAACTGTTTTTT,once,TRBV29-1,TRBD1,TRBJ1-4
CASSPAVVYEQYF,TGTGCCAGTAGTCCAGCGGTGGTTTACGAGCAGTACTTC,once,TRBV19,NA,TRBJ2-7
CASRIGGDPYGYTF,TGTGCCAGCAGGATAGGGGGAGACCCCTATGGCTACACCTTC,NA,TRBV6-6,NA,TRBJ1-2
CASSLGAPGASKVNEQFF,TGTGCCAGCAGTTTAGGTGCCCCAGGGGCGAGTAAGGTGAATGAGCAGTTCTTC,NA,TRBV27,NA,TRBJ2-1
CASSALRAEVGEQYF,TGTGCCAGCTCTGCCCTACGTGCCGAGGTTGGCGAGCAGTACTTC,NA,TRBV18,NA,TRBJ2-7
CASSLDLAGGMNEQFF,TGTGCCAGCAGCCTAGATCTAGCGGGAGGCATGAATGAGCAGTTCTTC,NA,TRBV11-3,TRBD2,TRBJ2-1
CASSPLLRDRLYGYTF,TGTGCCAGCAGTCCCCTCCTTCGGGACAGGCTCTATGGCTACACCTTC,NA,TRBV27,TRBD1,TRBJ1-2
CASSDWKGMNYGYTF,TGTGCCAGCAGTGACTGGAAGGGGATGAACTATGGCTACACCTTC,NA,TRBV6-4,NA,TRBJ1-2
CASGFGFNTEAFF,TGTGCTAGTGGTTTCGGGTTTAACACTGAAGCTTTCTTT,few,TRBV12-5,NA,TRBJ1-1
CASSDWRNEQFF,TGTGCCAGCAGTGATTGGCGGAATGAGCAGTTCTTC,NA,TRBV6-1,NA,TRBJ2-1
CASSLTGGTGELFF,TGTGCCAGTAGCCTGACAGGGGGCACCGGGGAGCTGTTTTTT,NA,TRBV19,TRBD1,TRBJ2-2
CASSSGTGLFF,TGCGCCAGCAGTTCCGGGACAGGGCTGTTTTTT,NA,TRBV5-1,TRBD1,TRBJ1-4
CASSDRGNIQYF,TGCGCCAGCAGTGACAGGGGAAACATTCAGTACTTC,NA,TRBV10-1,NA,TRBJ2-4
CASSNVAGENEQYF,TGTGCCAGCAGCAACGTGGCAGGGGAGAACGAGCAGTACTTC,NA,TRBV5-5,NA,TRBJ2-7
CASSFYPTSGGNIQYF,TGTGCCAGCAGCTTTTACCCTACTAGCGGGGGGAACATTCAGTACTTC,NA,TRBV7-8,TRBD2,TRBJ2-4
CASSWGQDTDTQYF,TGTGCCAGCAGTTGGGGACAGGACACAGATACGCAGTATTTT,NA,TRBV27,TRBD1,TRBJ2-3
CASSQDSNTEAFF,TGTGCCAGCAGCCAGGACAGCAACACTGAAGCTTTCTTT,NA,TRBV11-2,NA,TRBJ1-1
CASSQDGNEQYF,TGCGCCAGCAGCCAAGACGGTAACGAGCAGTACTTC,NA,TRBV4-1,NA,TRBJ2-7